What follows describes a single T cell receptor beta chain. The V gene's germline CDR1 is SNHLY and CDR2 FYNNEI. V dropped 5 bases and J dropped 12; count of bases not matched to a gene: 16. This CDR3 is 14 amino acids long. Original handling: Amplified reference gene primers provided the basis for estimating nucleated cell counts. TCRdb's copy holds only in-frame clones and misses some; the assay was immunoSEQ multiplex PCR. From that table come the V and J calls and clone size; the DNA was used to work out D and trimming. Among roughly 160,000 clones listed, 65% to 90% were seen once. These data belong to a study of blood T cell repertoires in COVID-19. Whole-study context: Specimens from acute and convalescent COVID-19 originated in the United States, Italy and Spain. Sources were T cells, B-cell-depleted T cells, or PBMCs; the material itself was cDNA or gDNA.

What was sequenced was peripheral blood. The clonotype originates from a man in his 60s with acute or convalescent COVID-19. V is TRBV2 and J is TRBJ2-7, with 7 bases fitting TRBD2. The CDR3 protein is CASSSSGTSVHLYF. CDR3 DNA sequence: TGTGCCAGCAGTAGTTCCGGCACTAGCGTGCATCTGTACTTC.